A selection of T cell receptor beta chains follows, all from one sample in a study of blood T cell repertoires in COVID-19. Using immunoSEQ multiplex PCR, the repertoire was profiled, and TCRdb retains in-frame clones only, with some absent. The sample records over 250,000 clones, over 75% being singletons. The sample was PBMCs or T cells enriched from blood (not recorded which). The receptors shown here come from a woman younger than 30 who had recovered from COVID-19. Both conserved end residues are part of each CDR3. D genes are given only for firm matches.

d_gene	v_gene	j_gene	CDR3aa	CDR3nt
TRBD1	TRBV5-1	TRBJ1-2	CASSPGQLNYGYTF	TGCGCCAGCAGCCCGGGACAGCTTAACTATGGCTACACCTTC
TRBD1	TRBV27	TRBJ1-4	CASSSIGTGPSATNEKLFF	TGTGCCAGCAGTTCCATAGGGACAGGACCAAGCGCAACTAATGAAAAACTGTTTTTT
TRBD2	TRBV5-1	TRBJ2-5	CASSLVAGGQETQYF	TGCGCCAGCAGCTTAGTAGCGGGGGGTCAAGAGACCCAGTACTTC
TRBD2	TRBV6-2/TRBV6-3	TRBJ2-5	CASSPGLAGRLLETQYF	TGTGCCAGCAGCCCTGGACTAGCGGGGAGACTTCTAGAGACCCAGTACTTC
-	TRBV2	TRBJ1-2	CASSGTVYGYTF	TGTGCCAGCAGTGGGACTGTCTATGGCTACACCTTC
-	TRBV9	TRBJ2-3	CASGRGTDTQYF	TGTGCCAGCGGGAGGGGGACAGATACGCAGTATTTT
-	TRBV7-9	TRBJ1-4	CASSLNAATNEKLFF	TGTGCCAGCAGCTTAAACGCAGCAACTAATGAAAAACTGTTTTTT
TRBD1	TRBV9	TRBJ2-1	CASSVFADRPYNEQFF	TGTGCCAGCAGCGTGTTTGCGGACAGGCCCTACAATGAGCAGTTCTTC
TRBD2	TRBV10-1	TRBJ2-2	CASRSGGPDGELFF	TGCGCCAGCAGAAGCGGGGGGCCTGACGGGGAGCTGTTTTTT
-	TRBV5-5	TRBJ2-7	CASSLAVAREQYF	TGTGCCAGCAGCTTGGCCGTGGCTCGCGAGCAGTACTTC
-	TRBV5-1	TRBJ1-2	CASSLRTEYGYTF	TGCGCCAGCAGCTTGAGGACAGAGTATGGCTACACCTTC
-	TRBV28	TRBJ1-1	CASSLKGGNTEAFF	TGTGCCAGCAGTTTAAAAGGGGGGAACACTGAAGCTTTCTTT
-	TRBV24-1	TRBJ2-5	CATSDPKEEETQYF	TGTGCCACCAGTGATCCTAAGGAGGAAGAGACCCAGTACTTC
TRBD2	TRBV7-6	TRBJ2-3	CASSLGSGGPLTDTQYF	TGTGCCAGCAGCTTAGGTAGCGGGGGGCCCCTCACAGATACGCAGTATTTT
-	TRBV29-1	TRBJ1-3	CSVHRETGNTIYF	TGCAGCGTTCACAGGGAAACTGGAAACACCATATATTTT
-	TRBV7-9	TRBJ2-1	CASSFDRRGPESSYNEQFF	TGTGCCAGCAGCTTTGATAGGCGGGGTCCGGAGAGCTCCTACAATGAGCAGTTCTTC
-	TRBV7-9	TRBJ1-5	CASSLAQAGQPQHF	TGTGCCAGCAGCTTAGCGCAGGCGGGACAGCCCCAGCATTTT
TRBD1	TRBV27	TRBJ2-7	CASSLYRGYEQYF	TGTGCCAGCAGTTTGTACAGGGGGTACGAGCAGTACTTC
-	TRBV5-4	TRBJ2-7	CASSPELGSSYEQYF	TGTGCCAGCAGCCCGGAATTGGGGAGCTCCTACGAGCAGTACTTC
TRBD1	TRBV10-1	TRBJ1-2	CASSGSTGAGYTF	TGCGCCAGCAGTGGCTCGACAGGGGCTGGCTACACCTTC
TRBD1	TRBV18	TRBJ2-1	CASSPTGQGYYNEQFF	TGTGCCAGCTCACCCACGGGACAGGGTTACTACAATGAGCAGTTCTTC
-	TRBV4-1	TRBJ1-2	CASSAGGFGYTF	TGCGCCAGCAGCGCGGGGGGCTTTGGCTACACCTTC
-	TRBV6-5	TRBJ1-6	CASTRSYNSPLHF	TGTGCCAGCACTCGTTCCTATAATTCACCCCTCCACTTT
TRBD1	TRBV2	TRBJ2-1	CASSGGRGPYNEQFF	TGTGCCAGCAGTGGGGGCAGGGGGCCCTACAATGAGCAGTTCTTC
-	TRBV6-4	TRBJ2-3	CASSVDYTDTQYF	TGTGCCAGCAGTGTGGACTACACAGATACGCAGTATTTT
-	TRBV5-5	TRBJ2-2	CASSPSGDGELFF	TGTGCCAGCAGCCCCTCGGGGGACGGGGAGCTGTTTTTT
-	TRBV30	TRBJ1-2	CAWSVQPPGGGYTF	TGTGCCTGGAGTGTACAACCCCCCGGGGGAGGCTACACCTTC
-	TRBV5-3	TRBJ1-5	CARSLAPQANQPQHF	TGTGCCAGAAGCTTGGCCCCCCAGGCTAATCAGCCCCAGCATTTT